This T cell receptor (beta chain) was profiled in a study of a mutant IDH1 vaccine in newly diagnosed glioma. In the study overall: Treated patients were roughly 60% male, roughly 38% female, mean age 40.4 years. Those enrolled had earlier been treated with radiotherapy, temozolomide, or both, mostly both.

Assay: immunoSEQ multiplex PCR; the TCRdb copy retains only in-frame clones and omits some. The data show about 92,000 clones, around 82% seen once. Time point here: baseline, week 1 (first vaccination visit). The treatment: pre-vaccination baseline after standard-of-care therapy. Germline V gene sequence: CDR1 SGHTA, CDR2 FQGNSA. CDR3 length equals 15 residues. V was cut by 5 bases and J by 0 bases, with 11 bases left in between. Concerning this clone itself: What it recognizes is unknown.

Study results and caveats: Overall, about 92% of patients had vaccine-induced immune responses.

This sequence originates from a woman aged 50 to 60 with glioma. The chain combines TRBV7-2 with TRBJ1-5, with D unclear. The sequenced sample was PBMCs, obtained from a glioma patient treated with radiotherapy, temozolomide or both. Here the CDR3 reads CASSREADSNQPQHF. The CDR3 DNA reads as TGTGCCAGCAGCCGAGAGGCAGATAGCAATCAGCCCCAGCATTTT.